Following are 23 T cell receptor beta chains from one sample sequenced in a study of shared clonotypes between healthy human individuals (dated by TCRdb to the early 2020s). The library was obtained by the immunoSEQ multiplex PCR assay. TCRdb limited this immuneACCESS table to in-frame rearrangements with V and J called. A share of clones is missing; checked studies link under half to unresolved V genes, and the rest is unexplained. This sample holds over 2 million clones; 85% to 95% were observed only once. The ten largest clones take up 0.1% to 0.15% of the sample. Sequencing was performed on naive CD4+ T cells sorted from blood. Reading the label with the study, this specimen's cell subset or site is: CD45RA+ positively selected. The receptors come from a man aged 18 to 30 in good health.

The CDR3 is CAISSGKGVADGYTF. DNA of the CDR3: TGTGCCATCTCAAGCGGAAAGGGGGTTGCAGATGGCTACACCTTC. This rearrangement joins TRBV10-3 to TRBJ1-2, with D possibly TRBD1 on 6 matching bases. CDR1 ENHRY and CDR2 SYGVKD come from the germline V gene. V was clipped by 8 bases and J by 6 bases, with 22 bases between them. This CDR3 is 15 amino acids long.

The CDR3 sequence is CASRQGHATDTQYF. The CDR3 DNA sequence: TGTGCCAGCAGACAAGGACATGCCACAGATACGCAGTATTTT. The chain uses TRBV6-5 and TRBJ2-3, with D perhaps matching TRBD1 (5 bases). This CDR3 comprises 14 residues. CDR1 and CDR2 (germline): MNHEY, SVGAGI. V lost 6 bases and J lost 2, with 12 bases in between.

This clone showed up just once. CDR3 protein: CASSASVHEKLFF. The CDR3 DNA reads as TGTGCCAGCAGCGCGTCGGTCCATGAAAAACTGTTTTTT. The V gene is TRBV7-2, the J gene TRBJ1-4, with D unresolved. CDR1 is SGHTA, CDR2 FQGNSA, per germline. This CDR3 is 13 amino acids long. Deletions cut 5 bases from V and 6 bases from J, with 10 bases between. The full variable domain, its missing parts supplied by reference TRBV7-2 and TRBJ1-4, is GAGVSQSPSNKVTEKGKDVELRCDPISGHTALYWYRQSLGQGLEFLIYFQGNSAPDKSGLPSDRFSAERTGGSVSTLTIQRTQQEDSAVYLCASSASVHEKLFFGSGTQLSVL.

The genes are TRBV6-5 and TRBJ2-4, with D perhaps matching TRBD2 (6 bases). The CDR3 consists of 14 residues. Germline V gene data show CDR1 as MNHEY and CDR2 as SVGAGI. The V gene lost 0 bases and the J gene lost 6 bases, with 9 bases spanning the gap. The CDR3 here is CASSYSREVNIQYF. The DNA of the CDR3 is TGTGCCAGCAGTTACTCGAGGGAGGTAAACATTCAGTACTTC.

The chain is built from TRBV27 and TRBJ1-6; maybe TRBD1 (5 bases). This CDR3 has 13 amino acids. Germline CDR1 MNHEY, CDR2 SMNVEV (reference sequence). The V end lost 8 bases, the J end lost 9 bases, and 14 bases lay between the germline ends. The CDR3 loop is CASSQGNGSPLHF. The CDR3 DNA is TGTGCCAGCTCCCAGGGTAATGGTTCACCCCTCCACTTT.

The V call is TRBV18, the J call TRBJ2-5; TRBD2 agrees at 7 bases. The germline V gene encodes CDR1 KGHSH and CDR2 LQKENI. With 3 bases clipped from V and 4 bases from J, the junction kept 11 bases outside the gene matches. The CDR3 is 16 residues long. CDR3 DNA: TGTGCCAGCTCACCCCCGGTGATGCGGGAGAGAGAGACCCAGTACTTC. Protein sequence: CASSPPVMRERETQYF.

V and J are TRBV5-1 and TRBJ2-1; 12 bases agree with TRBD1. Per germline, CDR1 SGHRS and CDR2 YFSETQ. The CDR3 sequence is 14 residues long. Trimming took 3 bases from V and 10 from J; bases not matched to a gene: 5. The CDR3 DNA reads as TGCGCCAGCAGCTCCGGGACAGGGGGCGCGGAGCAGTTCTTC. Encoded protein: CASSSGTGGAEQFF.

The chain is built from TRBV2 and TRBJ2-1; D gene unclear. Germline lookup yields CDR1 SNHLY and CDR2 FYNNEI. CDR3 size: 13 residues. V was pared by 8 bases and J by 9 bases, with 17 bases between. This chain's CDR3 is CASCPRASVEQFF. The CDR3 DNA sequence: TGTGCCAGCTGTCCGCGAGCCTCGGTTGAGCAGTTCTTC.

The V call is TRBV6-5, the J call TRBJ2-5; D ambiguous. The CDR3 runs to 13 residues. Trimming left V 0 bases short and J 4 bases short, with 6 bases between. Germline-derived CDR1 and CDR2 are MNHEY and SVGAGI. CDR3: CASSYSWGETQYF. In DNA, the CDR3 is TGTGCCAGCAGTTACTCGTGGGGAGAGACCCAGTACTTC.

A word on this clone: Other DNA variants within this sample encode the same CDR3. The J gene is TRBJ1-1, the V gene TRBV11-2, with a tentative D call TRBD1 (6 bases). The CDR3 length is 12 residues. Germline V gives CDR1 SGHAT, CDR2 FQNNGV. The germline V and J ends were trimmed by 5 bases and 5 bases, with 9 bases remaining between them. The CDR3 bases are TGTGCCAGCAGCCCCAGGGGAACTGAAGCTTTCTTT. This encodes CASSPRGTEAFF. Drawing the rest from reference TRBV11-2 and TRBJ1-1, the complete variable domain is EAGVAQSPRYKIIEKRQSVAFWCNPISGHATLYWYQQILGQGPKLLIQFQNNGVVDDSQLPKDRFSAERLKGVDSTLKIQPAKLEDSAVYLCASSPRGTEAFFGQGTRLTVV.

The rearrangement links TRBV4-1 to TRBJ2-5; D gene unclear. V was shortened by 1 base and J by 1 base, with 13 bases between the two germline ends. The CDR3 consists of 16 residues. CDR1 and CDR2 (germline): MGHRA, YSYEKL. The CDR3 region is CASSQGVPGFQETQYF. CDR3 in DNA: TGCGCCAGCAGCCAAGGTGTACCCGGGTTCCAAGAGACCCAGTACTTC.

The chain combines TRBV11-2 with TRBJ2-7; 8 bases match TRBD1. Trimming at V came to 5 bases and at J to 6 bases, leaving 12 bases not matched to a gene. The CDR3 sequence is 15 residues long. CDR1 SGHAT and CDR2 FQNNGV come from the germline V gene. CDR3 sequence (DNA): TGTGCCAGCAGCCCCCTTAGGACAGGGAATCGCGAGCAGTACTTC. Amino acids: CASSPLRTGNREQYF.

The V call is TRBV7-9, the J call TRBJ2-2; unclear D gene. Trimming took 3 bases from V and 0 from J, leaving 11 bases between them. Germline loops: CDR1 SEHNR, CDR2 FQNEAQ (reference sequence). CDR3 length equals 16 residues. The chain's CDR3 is CASSFRKLPNTGELFF. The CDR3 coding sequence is TGTGCCAGCAGCTTCCGAAAACTCCCGAACACCGGGGAGCTGTTTTTT.

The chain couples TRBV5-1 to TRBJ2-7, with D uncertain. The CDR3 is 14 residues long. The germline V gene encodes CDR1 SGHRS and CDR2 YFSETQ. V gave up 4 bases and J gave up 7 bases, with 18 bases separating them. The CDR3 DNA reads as TGCGCCAGCAGCCCGGACGGCAGTTCGTGGGAGCAGTACTTC. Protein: CASSPDGSSWEQYF.

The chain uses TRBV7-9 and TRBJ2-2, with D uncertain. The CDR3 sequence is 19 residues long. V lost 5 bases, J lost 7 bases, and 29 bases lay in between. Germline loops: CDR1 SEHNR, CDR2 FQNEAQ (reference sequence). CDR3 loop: CASSPVKGRFEQRFGELFF. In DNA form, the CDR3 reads TGTGCCAGCAGCCCCGTGAAAGGGCGGTTTGAACAACGGTTCGGGGAGCTGTTTTTT.

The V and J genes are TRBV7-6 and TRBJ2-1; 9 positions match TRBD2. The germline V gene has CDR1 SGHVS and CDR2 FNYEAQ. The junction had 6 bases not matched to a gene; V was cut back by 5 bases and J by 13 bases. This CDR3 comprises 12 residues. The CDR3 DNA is TGTGCCAGCAGCGAACTAGCGGGTCTACAGTTCTTC. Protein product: CASSELAGLQFF.

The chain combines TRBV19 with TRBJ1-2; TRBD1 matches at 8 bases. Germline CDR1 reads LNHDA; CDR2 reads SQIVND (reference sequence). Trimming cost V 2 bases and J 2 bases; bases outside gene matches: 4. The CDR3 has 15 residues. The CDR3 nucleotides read TGTGCCAGTAGTATAATCGGGACAGGCAACTATGGCTACACCTTC. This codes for CASSIIGTGNYGYTF.

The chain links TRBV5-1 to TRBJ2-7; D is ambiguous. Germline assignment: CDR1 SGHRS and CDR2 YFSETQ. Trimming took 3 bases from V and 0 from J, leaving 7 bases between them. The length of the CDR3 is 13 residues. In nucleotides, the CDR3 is TGCGCCAGCAGCTACGGGCTCTCCTACGAGCAGTACTTC. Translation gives CASSYGLSYEQYF.

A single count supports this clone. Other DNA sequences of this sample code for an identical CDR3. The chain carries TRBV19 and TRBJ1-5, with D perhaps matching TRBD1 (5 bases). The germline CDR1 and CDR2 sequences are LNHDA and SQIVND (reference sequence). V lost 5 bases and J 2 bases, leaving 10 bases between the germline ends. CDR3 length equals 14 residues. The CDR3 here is CASSPGQGNQPQHF. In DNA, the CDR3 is TGTGCCAGTAGTCCTGGACAAGGCAATCAGCCCCAGCATTTT.

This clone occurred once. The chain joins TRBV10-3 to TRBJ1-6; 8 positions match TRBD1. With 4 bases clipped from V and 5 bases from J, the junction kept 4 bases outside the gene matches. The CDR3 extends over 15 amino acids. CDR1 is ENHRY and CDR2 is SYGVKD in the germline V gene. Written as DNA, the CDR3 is TGTGCCATCAGTGGGCAGGGGGCAAATAATTCACCCCTCCACTTT. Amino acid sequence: CAISGQGANNSPLHF.

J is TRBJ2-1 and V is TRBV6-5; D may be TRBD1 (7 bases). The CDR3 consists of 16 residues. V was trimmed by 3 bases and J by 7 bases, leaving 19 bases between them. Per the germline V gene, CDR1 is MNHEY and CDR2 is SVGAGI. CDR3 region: CASSYGRGQTRNEQFF. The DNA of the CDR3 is TGTGCCAGCAGTTATGGGCGGGGACAGACAAGGAATGAGCAGTTCTTC.

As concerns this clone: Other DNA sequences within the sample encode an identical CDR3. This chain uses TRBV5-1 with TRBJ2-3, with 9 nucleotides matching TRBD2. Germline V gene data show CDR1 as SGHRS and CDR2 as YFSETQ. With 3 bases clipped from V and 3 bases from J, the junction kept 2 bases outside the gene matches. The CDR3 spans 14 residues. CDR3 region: CASSSAGGTDTQYF. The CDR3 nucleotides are TGCGCCAGCAGCTCAGCGGGAGGAACAGATACGCAGTATTTT. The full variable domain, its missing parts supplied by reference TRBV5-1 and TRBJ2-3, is KAGVTQTPRYLIKTRGQQVTLSCSPISGHRSVSWYQQTPGQGLQFLFEYFSETQRNKGNFPGRFSGRQFSNSRSEMNVSTLELGDSALYLCASSSAGGTDTQYFGPGTRLTVL.

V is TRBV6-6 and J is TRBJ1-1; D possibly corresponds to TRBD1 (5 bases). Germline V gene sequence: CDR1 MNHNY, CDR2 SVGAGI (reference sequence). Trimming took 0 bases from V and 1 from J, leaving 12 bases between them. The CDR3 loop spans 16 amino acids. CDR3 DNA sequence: TGTGCCAGCAGTTACTCGTCGGGGGGTGCGAACACTGAAGCTTTCTTT. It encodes CASSYSSGGANTEAFF.